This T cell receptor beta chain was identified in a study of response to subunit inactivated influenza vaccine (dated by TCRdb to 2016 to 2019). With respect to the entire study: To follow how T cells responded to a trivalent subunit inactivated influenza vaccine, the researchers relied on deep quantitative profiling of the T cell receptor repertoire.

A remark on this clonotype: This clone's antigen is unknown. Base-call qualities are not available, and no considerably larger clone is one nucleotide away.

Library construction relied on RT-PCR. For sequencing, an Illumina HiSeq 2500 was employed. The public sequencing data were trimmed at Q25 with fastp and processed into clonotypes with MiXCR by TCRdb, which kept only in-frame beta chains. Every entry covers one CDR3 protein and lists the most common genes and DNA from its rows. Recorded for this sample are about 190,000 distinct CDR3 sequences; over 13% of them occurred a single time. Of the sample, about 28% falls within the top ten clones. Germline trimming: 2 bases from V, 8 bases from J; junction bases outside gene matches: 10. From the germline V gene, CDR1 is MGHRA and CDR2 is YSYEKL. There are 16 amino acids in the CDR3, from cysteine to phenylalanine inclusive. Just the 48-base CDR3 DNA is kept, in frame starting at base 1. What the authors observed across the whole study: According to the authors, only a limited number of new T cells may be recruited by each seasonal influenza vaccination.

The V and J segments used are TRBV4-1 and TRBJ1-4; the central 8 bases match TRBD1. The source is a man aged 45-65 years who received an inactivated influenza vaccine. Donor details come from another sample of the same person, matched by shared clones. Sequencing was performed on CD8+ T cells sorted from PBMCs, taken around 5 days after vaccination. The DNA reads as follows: TGCGCCAGCAGCCAACCTCCAGGACAGGGATTCGAAAAACTGTTTTTT. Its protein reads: CASSQPPGQGFEKLFF.